The clone carrying this T cell receptor (beta chain) was picked up one time. Its antigen is not known. TCRdb's copy holds only in-frame clones and misses some; the assay was immunoSEQ multiplex PCR. This sample carries 2 million to 2.5 million clones, around 90% of them seen once, and the ten largest clones take about 0.41%. Between the trimmed V and J ends, which lost 1 base and 2 bases, there was a span of 9 bases. The CDR3 extends over 15 amino acids. Germline CDR1 ENHRY, CDR2 SYGVKD. This entry belongs to a study of shared clonotypes between healthy human individuals. General observations from the study: On the whole, naive subsets had larger estimated richness than memory subsets had.

Adult donors, all healthy and HIV-negative, had no recent acute infections or vaccinations. CD4+ cells underwent separation, giving CD45RA+ naive and CD45RA-negative memory subsets. The TCR sequence derives from a man in his late teens or twenties in good health. Some clones in this sample may be carry-over from other donors' samples. The chain combines TRBV10-3 with TRBJ1-3; D is unclear. The sequencing input was naive CD4+ T cells from PBMCs. The sample's subset: CD45RA+ positively selected. Here the CDR3 reads CAISEFPATGNTIYF. CDR3 nucleotides: TGTGCCATCAGTGAGTTTCCAGCAACTGGAAACACCATATATTTT.